This entry describes one T cell receptor (beta chain). This sample was taken from a study of T cell responses to AZD1222 COVID-19 vaccine. Study as a whole: Pooled samples include second doses given at about 4 or 12 weeks.

Measured with immunoSEQ multiplex PCR; TCRdb has only the in-frame clones, and not every one. Altogether about 84,000 clones are present, roughly 85% being singletons, with the ten largest covering approximately 1.5%. This sequence was found in an adult in good health. This material consisted of peripheral blood, taken on day 0 of AZD1222 vaccination.

The CDR3 here is CASSQDSGGGREGPHEQYF. The CDR3 region has the DNA TGTGCCAGCAGCCAAGATTCGGGCGGTGGGCGGGAGGGCCCTCACGAGCAGTACTTC. The chain uses TRBV3-1 (or the pseudogene TRBV3-2) and TRBJ2-7; TRBD2 matches at 9 bases. CDR1 and CDR2 from the germline V gene are LGHDT and YNNKEL (reference sequence). Trimming took 0 bases from V and 5 from J; bases not matched to a gene: 17. The CDR3 length is 19 residues.